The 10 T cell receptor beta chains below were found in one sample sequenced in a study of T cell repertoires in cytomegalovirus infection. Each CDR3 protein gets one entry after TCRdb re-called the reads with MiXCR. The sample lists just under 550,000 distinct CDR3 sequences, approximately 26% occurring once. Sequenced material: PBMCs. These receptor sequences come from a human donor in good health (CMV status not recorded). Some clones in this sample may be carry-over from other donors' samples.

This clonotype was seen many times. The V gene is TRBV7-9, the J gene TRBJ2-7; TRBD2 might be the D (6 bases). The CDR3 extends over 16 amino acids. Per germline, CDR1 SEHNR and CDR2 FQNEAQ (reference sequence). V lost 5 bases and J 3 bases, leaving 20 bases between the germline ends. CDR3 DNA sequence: TGTGCCAGCAGCCCCATTATTGGAGGGAAGAGCTACGAGCAGTACGTC. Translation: CASSPIIGGKSYEQYV.

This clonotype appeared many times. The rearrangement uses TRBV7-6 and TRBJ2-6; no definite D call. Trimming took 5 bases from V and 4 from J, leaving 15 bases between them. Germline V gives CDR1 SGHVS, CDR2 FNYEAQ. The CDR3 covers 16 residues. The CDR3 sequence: CASSPRHIVGANVLTF. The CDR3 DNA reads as TGTGCCAGCAGCCCCAGGCACATCGTGGGGGCCAACGTCCTGACTTTC.

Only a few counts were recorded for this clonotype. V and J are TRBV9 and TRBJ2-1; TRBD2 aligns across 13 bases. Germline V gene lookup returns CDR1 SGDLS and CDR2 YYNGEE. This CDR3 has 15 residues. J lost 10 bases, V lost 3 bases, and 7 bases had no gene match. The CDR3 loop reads CASSAGLAGAPEQFF. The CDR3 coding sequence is TGTGCCAGCAGCGCAGGACTAGCGGGAGCTCCCGAGCAGTTCTTC. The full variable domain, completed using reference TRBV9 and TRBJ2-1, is DSGVTQTPKHLITATGQRVTLRCSPRSGDLSVYWYQQSLDQGLQFLIQYYNGEERAKGNILERFSAQQFPDLHSELNLSSLELGDSALYFCASSAGLAGAPEQFFGPGTRLTVL.

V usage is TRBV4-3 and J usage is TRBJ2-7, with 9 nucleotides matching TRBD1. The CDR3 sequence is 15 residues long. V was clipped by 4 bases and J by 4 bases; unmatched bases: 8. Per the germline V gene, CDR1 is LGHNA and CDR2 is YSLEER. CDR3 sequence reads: CASSRHRGQTYEQYF. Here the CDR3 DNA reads TGCGCCAGCAGCCGCCACAGGGGGCAAACTTACGAGCAGTACTTC.

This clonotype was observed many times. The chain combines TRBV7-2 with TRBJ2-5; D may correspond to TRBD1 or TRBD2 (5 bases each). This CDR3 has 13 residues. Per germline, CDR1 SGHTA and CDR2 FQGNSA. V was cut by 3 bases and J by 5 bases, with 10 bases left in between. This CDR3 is CASSFAGSETQYF. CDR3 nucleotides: TGTGCCAGCAGCTTTGCAGGGAGTGAGACCCAGTACTTC.

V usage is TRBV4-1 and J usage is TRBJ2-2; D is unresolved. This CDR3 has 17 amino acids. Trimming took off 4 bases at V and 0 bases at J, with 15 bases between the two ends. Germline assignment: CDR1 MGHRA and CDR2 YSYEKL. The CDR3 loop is CASSPPSPDPNTGELFF. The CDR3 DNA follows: TGCGCCAGCAGCCCTCCTTCCCCGGATCCGAACACCGGGGAGCTGTTTTTT.

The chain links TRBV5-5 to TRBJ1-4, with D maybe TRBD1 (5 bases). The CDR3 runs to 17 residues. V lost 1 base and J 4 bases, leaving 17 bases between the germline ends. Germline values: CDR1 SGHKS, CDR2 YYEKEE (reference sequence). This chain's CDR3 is CASSLRSQDINNEKLFF. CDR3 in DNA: TGTGCCAGCAGCTTGCGGTCCCAGGACATTAATAATGAAAAACTGTTTTTT.

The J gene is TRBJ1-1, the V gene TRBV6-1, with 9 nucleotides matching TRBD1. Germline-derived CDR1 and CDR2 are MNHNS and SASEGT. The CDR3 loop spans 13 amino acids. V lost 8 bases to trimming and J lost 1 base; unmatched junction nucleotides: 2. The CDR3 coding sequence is TGTGCCAGCCGGACAGGGGCGAACACTGAAGCTTTCTTT. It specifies CASRTGANTEAFF.

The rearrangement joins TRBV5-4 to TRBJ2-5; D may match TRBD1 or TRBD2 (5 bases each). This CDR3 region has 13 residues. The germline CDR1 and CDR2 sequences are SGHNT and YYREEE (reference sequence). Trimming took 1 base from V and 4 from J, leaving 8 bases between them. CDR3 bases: TGTGCCAGCAGCTTGAAGGGGACAGAGACCCAGTACTTC. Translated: CASSLKGTETQYF.

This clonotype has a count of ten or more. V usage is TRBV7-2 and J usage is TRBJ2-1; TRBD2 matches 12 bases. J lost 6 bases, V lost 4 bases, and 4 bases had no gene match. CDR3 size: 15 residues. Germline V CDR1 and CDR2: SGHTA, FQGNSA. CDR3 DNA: TGTGCCAGCAGCTCCGAGACTAGCGGGAGCAATGAGCAGTTCTTC. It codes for CASSSETSGSNEQFF.